Many counts were recorded for the clone carrying this TCR beta chain. Its antigen is not identified. The authors ran a second PCR of roughly 7 to 11 cycles using a sample-barcoded 5' primer and a J-beta primer mix. MiXCR, applied by TCRdb to the 5' RACE reads, yields one record per CDR3 protein. The sample records around 870,000 distinct CDR3 sequences, less than 35% being singletons. The data were taken from a study of blood T cells in healthy people across ages. The CDR3 totals 14 residues. CDR1 is MNHEY and CDR2 is SVGEGT in the germline V gene. Trimming removed 8 bases at V and 5 bases at J, with 16 bases between. Study-level results: Donors of long life had a larger count of naive CD4+ cells and greater diversity than aged donors. Total diversity from one million sequenced T cells was likely underestimated.

The chain carries TRBV6-2 or TRBV6-3 and TRBJ1-5; D gene uncertain. Sequenced material: blood. This receptor was taken from a woman aged 80 or older in good health. The CDR3 loop is CASGRASRDQPQHF. The CDR3 bases are TGTGCCAGCGGGCGAGCTTCCAGAGATCAGCCCCAGCATTTT.